These 6 T cell receptor beta chains came from one sample sequenced in a study of blood T cell repertoires in COVID-19 (dated by TCRdb to 2018 to 2021). Library method: the immunoSEQ multiplex PCR assay. What TCRdb holds here is the immuneACCESS table cut down to in-frame rearrangements. Part of the clones is not present; checked against another copy, under half of the missing clones reflect an unresolved V gene, and the others are unexplained. The sample table holds 350,000 to 450,000 clones, of which 70% to 90% were seen once. The ten largest clones represent over 2.5% of the sample. The sequenced sample was peripheral blood. Every receptor here comes from a human donor in a cohort sampled during active COVID-19.

This clone was counted a single time. The chain combines TRBV19 with TRBJ1-1; a weak D match, TRBD1 (6 bases). Trimming left V 7 bases short and J 3 bases short, with 18 bases between. The CDR3 totals 15 residues. The germline V gene encodes CDR1 LNHDA and CDR2 SQIVND (reference sequence). The CDR3 region has the DNA TGTGCCAGTACCCCCAGGGGCAGGGGACACACTGAAGCTTTCTTT. Translation gives CASTPRGRGHTEAFF.

V is TRBV28 and J is TRBJ2-7; 11 nucleotides agree with TRBD2. From germline, CDR1 is MDHEN and CDR2 SYDVKM. J gave up 5 bases and V 5 bases, and 8 bases lay outside the gene matches. The CDR3 contains 15 residues. Here the CDR3 reads CASSTSTSGKDEQYF. As DNA, the CDR3 is TGTGCCAGCAGTACCTCGACTAGCGGGAAGGACGAGCAGTACTTC.

The V gene is TRBV9, the J gene TRBJ2-7; 12 bases line up with TRBD2. Germline V lookup: CDR1 SGDLS, CDR2 YYNGEE. The CDR3 is 15 residues long. V was pared by 0 bases and J by 4 bases, with 2 bases of the junction left unmatched. CDR3 nucleotides: TGTGCCAGCAGCGTAGGGACTAGCGGGGATTACGAGCAGTACTTC. It encodes CASSVGTSGDYEQYF.

This chain connects TRBV27 to TRBJ2-7; tentative D call: TRBD1 (5 bases). V dropped 0 bases and J dropped 1 base, with 7 bases sitting between them. Germline assignment: CDR1 MNHEY and CDR2 SMNVEV (reference sequence). CDR3 length: 14 residues. CDR3 sequence: CASSLSGQSYEQYF. Written as DNA, the CDR3 is TGTGCCAGCAGTTTATCGGGGCAGTCCTACGAGCAGTACTTC.

The genes are TRBV5-1 and TRBJ2-7, with 7 positions matching TRBD1. The CDR3 length is 16 residues. The V gene end was trimmed by 0 bases and the J gene end by 3 bases; junction bases not matched to a gene: 9. Germline CDR1 reads SGHRS; CDR2 reads YFSETQ. CDR3 protein: CASSLETGRDYYEQYF. Written as DNA, the CDR3 is TGCGCCAGCAGCTTGGAGACAGGGCGTGACTACTACGAGCAGTACTTC.

The rearrangement links TRBV4-2 to TRBJ1-1; D gene unclear. The CDR3 totals 14 residues. With 0 bases removed from V and 4 bases from J, the gap between germline ends came to 9 bases. The germline V gene encodes CDR1 LGHNA and CDR2 YNFKEQ. The CDR3 DNA reads TGTGCCAGCAGCCAAGATCTGTCGCGCACTGAAGCTTTCTTT. Translation gives CASSQDLSRTEAFF.